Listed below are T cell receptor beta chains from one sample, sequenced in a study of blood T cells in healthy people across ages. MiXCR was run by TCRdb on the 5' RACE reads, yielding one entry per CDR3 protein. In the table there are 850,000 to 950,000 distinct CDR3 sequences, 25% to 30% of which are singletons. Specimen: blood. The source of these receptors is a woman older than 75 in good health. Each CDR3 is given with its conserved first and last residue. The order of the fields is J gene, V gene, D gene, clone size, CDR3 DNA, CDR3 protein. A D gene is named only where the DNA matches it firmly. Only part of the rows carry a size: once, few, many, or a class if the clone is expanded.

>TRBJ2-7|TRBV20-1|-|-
TGCAGTGCTACTGGGATAGCTGACTCCTACGAGCAGTACTTC
CSATGIADSYEQYF
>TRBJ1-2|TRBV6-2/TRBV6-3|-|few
TGTGCCAGCAGAGCTCCGAGCGTTAACCTCTATGGCTACACCTTC
CASRAPSVNLYGYTF
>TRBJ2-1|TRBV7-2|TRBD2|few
TGTGCCAGCAGCTTGACTTCTAGCGGGGGCCGCAATGAGCAGTTCTTC
CASSLTSSGGRNEQFF
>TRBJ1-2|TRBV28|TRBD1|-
TGTGCCAGCAGTTCAGGGGGCGGACTCTATGGCTACACCTTC
CASSSGGGLYGYTF
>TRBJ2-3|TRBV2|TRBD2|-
TGTGCCGCTCGGACTAGCGGCACGAGCACAGATGCGCAGTATTTT
CAARTSGTSTDAQYF
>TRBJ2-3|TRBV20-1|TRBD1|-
TGCAGTGCGGCCGGACAGGGGACGGATACGCAGTATTTT
CSAAGQGTDTQYF
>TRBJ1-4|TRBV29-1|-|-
TGCAGCGCCCGTAGGGACCCGGGGGAAAAACTGTTTTTT
CSARRDPGEKLFF
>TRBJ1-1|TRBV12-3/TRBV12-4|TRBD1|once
TGTGCCAGCAGTTTAGTCCTGACCGGGACAGGGACTGAAGCTTTCTTT
CASSLVLTGTGTEAFF
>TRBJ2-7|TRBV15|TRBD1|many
TGTGCCACCAGCAGAGATACAGGGGGCTACGAGCAGTACTTC
CATSRDTGGYEQYF
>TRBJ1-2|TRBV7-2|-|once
TGTGCCAGCAGCCGGGACACCCGCTATGGCTACACCTTC
CASSRDTRYGYTF
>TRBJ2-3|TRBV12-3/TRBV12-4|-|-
TGTGCCAGCAGTTTGCGCCAGGGAACCGATGTGCAGTATTTT
CASSLRQGTDVQYF
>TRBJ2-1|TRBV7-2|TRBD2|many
TGTGCCAGCAGCTTTAGCGGGGGGGCCCGTAATGAGCAGTTCTTC
CASSFSGGARNEQFF
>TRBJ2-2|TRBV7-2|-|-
TGTGCCAGCAGCCAACGTCCGACCGCGAACACCGGGGAGCTGTTTTTT
CASSQRPTANTGELFF
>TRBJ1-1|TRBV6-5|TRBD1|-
TGTGCCAGCAGGCCCCCCCTGGGAGGGGGCGACGTAGCTTTCTTT
CASRPPLGGGDVAFF
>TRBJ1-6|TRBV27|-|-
TGTGCCAGCAGTTACCCGACAGAGAATTCACCCCTCCACTTT
CASSYPTENSPLHF
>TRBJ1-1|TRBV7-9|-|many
TGTGCCAGCAGCTTTCCAGGGGAGACTGAAGCTTTCTTT
CASSFPGETEAFF
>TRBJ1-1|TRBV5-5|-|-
TGTGCCAGCAGCTTGTATGGGGTCACTGAAGCTTTCTTT
CASSLYGVTEAFF
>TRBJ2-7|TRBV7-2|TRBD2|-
TGTGCCAGCAGCATTGGACTAGCGGGGTTAAATGAGCAGTACTTC
CASSIGLAGLNEQYF
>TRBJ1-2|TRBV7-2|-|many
TGTGCCAGCAGCCTAAGGGATTTACGAGGCTACACCTTC
CASSLRDLRGYTF
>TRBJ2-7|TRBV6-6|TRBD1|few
TGTGCCAGCAGTTACGAGTTACAGGGGGCCAACGAGCAGTACTTC
CASSYELQGANEQYF
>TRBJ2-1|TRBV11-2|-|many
TGTGCCAGCAGCTCGCGCAGGACATACGATCATGAGCAGTTCTTC
CASSSRRTYDHEQFF
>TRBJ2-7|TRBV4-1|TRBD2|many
TGCGCCAGCAGCCATGCCAAACTAGCGGGGAGCTCCTACGAGCAGTACTTC
CASSHAKLAGSSYEQYF
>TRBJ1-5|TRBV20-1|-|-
TGCAGTGCGAGCTACAGGGCGGACGGACAGCCCCAGCATTTT
CSASYRADGQPQHF
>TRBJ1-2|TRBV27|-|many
TGTGCCAGCAGCCCGACCTCTAGCATTGGCTACACCTTC
CASSPTSSIGYTF
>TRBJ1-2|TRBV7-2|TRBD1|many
TGTGCCAGCAGCTTGCCGAGACAGGGGGCCTATGGCTACACCTTC
CASSLPRQGAYGYTF
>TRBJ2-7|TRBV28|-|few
TGTGCCAGCAGTTCCCCAGGGAGGGGGTGCTACGAGCAGTACTTC
CASSSPGRGCYEQYF
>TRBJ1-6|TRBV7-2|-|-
TGTGCCAGCAGCCTAAAGAGGTATAATTCACCCCTCCACTTT
CASSLKRYNSPLHF